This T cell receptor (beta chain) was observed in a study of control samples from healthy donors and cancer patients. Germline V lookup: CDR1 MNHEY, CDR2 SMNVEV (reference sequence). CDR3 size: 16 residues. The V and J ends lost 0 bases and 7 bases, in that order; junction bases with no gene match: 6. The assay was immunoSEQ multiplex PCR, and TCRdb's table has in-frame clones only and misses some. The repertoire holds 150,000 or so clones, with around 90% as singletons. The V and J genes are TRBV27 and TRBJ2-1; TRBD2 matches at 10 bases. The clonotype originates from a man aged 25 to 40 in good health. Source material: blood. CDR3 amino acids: CASSLSRIAGGNEQFF. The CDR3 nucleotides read TGTGCCAGCAGTTTATCGAGGATAGCGGGGGGTAATGAGCAGTTCTTC.